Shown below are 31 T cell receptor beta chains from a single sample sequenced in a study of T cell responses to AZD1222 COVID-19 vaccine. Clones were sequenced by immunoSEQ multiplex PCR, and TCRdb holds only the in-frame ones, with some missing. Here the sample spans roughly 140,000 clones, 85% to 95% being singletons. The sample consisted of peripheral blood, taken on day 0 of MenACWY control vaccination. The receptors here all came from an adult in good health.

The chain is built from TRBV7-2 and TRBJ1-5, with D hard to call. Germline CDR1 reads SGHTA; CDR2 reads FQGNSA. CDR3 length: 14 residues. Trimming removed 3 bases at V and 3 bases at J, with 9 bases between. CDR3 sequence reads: CASSFYSFNQPQHF. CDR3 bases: TGTGCCAGCAGCTTTTACAGCTTCAATCAGCCCCAGCATTTT.

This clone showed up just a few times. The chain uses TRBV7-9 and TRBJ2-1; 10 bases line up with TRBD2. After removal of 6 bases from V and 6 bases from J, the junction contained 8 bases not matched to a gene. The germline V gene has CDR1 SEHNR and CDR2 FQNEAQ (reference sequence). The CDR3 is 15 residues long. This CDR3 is CASSRIAGGSNEQFF. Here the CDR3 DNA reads TGTGCCAGCAGTCGTATAGCGGGAGGTTCCAATGAGCAGTTCTTC.

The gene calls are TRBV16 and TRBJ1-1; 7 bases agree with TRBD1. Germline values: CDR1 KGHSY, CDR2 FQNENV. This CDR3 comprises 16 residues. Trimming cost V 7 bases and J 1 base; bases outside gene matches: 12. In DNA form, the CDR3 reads TGTGCCAGCAACCCAAGAAGGGGGCCACCGAACACTGAAGCTTTCTTT. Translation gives CASNPRRGPPNTEAFF.

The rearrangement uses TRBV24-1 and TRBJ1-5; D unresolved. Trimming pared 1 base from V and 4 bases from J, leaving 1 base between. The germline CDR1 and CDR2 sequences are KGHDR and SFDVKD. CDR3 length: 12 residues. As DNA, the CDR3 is TGTGCCACCAGTGATTTTAATCAGCCCCAGCATTTT. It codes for CATSDFNQPQHF.

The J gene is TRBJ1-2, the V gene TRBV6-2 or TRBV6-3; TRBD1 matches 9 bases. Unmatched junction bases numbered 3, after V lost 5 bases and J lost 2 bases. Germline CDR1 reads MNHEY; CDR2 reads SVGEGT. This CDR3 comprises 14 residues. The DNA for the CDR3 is TGTGCCAGCAGTCCCGGGACAGGGAACTATGGCTACACCTTC. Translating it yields CASSPGTGNYGYTF.

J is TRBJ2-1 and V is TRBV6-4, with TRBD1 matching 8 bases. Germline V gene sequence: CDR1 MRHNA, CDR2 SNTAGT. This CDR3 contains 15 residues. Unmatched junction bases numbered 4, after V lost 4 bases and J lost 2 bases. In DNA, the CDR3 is TGTGCCAGCAGTGCGACAGGGGATCCCTACAATGAGCAGTTCTTC. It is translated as CASSATGDPYNEQFF.

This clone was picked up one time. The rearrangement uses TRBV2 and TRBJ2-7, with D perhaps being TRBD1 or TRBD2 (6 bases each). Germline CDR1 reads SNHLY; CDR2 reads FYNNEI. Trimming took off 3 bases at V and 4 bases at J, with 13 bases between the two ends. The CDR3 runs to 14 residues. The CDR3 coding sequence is TGTGCCAGCAGTGATTCCGGGGGCGATTACGAGCAGTACTTC. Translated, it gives CASSDSGGDYEQYF.

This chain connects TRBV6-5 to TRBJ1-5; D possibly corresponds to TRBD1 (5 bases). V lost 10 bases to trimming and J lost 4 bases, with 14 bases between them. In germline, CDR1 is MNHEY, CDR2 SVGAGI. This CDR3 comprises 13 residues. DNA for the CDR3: TGTGCCACCTCGGAAGCAGGGAATCAGCCCCAGCATTTT. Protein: CATSEAGNQPQHF.

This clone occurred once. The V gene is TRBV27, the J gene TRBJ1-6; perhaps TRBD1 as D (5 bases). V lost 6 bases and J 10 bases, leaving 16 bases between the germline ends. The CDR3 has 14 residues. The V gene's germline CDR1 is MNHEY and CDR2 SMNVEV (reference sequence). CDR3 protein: CASRPAGTWSPLHF. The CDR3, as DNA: TGTGCCAGCAGGCCCGCCGGGACTTGGTCACCCCTCCACTTT.

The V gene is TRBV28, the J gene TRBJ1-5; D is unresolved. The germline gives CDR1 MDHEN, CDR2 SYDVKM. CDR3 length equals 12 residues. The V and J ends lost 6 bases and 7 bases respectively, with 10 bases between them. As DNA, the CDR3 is TGTGCCAGCAGGGGTATTCCCCAGCCCCAGCATTTT. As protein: CASRGIPQPQHF. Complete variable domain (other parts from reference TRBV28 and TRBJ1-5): DVKVTQSSRYLVKRTGEKVFLECVQDMDHENMFWYRQDPGLGLRLIYFSYDVKMKEKGDIPEGYSVSREKKERFSLILESASTNQTSMYLCASRGIPQPQHFGDGTRLSIL.

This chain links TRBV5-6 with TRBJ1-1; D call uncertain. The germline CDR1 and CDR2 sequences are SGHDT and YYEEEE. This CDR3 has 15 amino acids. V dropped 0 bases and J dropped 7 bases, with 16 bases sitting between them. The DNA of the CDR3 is TGTGCCAGCAGCTTGGCTCGGCAAAGGGTCAGTGAAGCTTTCTTT. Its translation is CASSLARQRVSEAFF.

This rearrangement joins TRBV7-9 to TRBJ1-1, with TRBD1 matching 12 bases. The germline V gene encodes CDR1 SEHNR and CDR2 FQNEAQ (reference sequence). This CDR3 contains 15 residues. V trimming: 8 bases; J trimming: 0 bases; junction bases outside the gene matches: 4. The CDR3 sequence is CASGTGGAMNTEAFF. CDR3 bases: TGTGCCAGCGGGACAGGGGGCGCGATGAACACTGAAGCTTTCTTT.

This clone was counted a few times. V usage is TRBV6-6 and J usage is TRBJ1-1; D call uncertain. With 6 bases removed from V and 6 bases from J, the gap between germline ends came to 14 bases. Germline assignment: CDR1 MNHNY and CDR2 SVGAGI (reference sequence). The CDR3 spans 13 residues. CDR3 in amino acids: CASSPGFLAEAFF. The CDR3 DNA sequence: TGTGCCAGCAGCCCGGGGTTTTTGGCTGAAGCTTTCTTT.

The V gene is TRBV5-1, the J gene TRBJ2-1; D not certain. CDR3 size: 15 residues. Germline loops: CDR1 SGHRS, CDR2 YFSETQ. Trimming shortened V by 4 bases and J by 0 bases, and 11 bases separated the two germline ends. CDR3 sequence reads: CASSETSSSYNEQFF. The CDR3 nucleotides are TGCGCCAGCAGCGAGACGTCGAGCTCCTACAATGAGCAGTTCTTC.

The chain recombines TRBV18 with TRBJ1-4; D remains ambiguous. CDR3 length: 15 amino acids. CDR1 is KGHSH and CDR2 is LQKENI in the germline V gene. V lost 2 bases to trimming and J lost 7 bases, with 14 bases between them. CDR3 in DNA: TGTGCCAGCTCACCAATAAGGGTTGAGGGTGAAAAACTGTTTTTT. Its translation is CASSPIRVEGEKLFF.

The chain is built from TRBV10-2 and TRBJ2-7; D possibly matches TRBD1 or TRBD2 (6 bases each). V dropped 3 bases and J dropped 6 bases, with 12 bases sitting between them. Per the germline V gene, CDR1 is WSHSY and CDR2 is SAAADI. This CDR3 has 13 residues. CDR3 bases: TGCGCCAGCAGTGACGGCAGGGGACTCGAGCAGTACTTC. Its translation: CASSDGRGLEQYF.

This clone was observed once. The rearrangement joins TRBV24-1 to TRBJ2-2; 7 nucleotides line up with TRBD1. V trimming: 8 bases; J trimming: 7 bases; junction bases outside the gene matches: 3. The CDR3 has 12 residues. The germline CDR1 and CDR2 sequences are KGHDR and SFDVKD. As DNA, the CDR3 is TGTGCCACCAAAGGGGGCGGCGGGGAGCTGTTTTTT. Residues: CATKGGGGELFF.

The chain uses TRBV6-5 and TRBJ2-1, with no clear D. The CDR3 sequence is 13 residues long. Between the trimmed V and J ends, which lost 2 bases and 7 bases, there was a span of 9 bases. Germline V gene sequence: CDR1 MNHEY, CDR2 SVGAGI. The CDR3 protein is CASSYRQGNEQFF. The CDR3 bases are TGTGCCAGCAGTTACCGACAAGGGAATGAGCAGTTCTTC.

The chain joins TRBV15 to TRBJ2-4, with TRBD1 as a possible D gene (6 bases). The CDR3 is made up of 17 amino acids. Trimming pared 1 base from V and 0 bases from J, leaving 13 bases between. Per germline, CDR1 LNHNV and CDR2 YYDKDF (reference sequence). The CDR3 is CATSRGDTSLAKNIQYF. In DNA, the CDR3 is TGTGCCACCAGCAGAGGGGACACATCACTAGCCAAAAACATTCAGTACTTC. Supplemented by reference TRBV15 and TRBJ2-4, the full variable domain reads DAMVIQNPRYQVTQFGKPVTLSCSQTLNHNVMYWYQQKSSQAPKLLFHYYDKDFNNEADTPDNFQSRRPNTSFCFLDIRSPGLGDTAMYLCATSRGDTSLAKNIQYFGAGTRLSVL.

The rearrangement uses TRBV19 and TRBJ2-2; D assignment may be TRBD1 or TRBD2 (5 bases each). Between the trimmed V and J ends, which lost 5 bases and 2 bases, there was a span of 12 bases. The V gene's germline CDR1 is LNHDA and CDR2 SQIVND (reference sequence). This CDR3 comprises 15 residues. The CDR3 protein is CASSLRDLNTGELFF. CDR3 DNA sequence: TGTGCCAGTAGTCTCCGGGACCTTAACACCGGGGAGCTGTTTTTT.

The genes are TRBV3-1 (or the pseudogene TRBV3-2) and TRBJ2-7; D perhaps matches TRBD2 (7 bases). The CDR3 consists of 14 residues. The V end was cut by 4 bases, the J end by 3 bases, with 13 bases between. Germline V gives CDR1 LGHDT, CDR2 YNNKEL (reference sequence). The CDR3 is CASSRKGGSYEQYF. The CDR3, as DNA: TGTGCCAGCAGCCGAAAGGGGGGGAGCTACGAGCAGTACTTC.

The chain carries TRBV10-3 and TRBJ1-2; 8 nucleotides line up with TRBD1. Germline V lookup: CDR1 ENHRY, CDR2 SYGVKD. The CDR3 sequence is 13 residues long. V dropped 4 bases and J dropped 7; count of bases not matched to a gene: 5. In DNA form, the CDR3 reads TGTGCCATCAGTGTGGCAGGGGGCATTGGCTACACCTTC. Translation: CAISVAGGIGYTF.

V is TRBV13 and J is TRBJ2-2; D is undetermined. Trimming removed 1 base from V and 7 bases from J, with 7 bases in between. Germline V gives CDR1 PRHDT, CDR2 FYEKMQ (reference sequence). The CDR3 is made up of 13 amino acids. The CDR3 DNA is TGTGCCAGCAGCTTAGTAGGTTACGGGGAGCTGTTTTTT. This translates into CASSLVGYGELFF.

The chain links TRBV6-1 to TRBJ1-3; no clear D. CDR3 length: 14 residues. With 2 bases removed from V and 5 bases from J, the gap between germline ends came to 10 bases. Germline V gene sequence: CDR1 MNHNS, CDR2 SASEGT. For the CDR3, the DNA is TGTGCCAGCAGTGAACCAAGATTAAGAAACACCATATATTTT. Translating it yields CASSEPRLRNTIYF.

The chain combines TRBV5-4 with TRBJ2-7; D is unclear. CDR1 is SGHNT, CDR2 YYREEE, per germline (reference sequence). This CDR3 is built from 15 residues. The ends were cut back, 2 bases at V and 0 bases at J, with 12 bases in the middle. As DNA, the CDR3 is TGTGCCAGCAGCTTCGGTGCCGAACTCTCCTACGAGCAGTACTTC. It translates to CASSFGAELSYEQYF.

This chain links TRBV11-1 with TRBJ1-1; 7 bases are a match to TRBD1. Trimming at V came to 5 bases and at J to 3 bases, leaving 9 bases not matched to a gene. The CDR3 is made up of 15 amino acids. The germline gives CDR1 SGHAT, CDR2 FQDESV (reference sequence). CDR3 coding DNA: TGTGCCAGCAGCCCACGCGCAGGGGGGCACACTGAAGCTTTCTTT. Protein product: CASSPRAGGHTEAFF.

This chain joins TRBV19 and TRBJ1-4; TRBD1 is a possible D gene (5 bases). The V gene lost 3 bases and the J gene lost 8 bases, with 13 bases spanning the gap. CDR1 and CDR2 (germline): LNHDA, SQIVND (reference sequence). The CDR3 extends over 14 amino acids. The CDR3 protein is CASSIGQGREKLFF. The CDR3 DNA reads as TGTGCCAGTAGTATTGGGCAGGGTCGGGAAAAACTGTTTTTT. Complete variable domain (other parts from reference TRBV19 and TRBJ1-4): DGGITQSPKYLFRKEGQNVTLSCEQNLNHDAMYWYRQDPGQGLRLIYYSQIVNDFQKGDIAEGYSVSREKKESFPLTVTSAQKNPTAFYLCASSIGQGREKLFFGSGTQLSVL.

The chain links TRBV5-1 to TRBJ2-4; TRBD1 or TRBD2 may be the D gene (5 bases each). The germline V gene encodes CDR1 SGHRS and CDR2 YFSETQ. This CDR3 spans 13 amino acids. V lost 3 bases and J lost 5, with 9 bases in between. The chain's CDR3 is CASSSGPENIQYF. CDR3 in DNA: TGCGCCAGCAGCTCGGGGCCAGAAAACATTCAGTACTTC.

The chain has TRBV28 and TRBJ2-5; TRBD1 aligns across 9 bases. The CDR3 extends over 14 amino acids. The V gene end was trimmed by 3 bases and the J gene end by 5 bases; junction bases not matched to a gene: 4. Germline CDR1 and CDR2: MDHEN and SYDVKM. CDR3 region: CASSLGDRAETQYF. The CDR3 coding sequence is TGTGCCAGCAGTTTGGGGGACAGGGCGGAGACCCAGTACTTC. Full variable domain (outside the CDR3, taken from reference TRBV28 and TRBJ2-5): DVKVTQSSRYLVKRTGEKVFLECVQDMDHENMFWYRQDPGLGLRLIYFSYDVKMKEKGDIPEGYSVSREKKERFSLILESASTNQTSMYLCASSLGDRAETQYFGPGTRLLVL.

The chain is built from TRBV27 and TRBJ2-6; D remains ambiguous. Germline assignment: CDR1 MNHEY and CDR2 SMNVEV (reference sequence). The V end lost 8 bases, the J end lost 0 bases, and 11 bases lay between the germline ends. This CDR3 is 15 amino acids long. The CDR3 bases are TGTGCCAGCCGGAAAGACCTCTCTGGGGCCAACGTCCTGACTTTC. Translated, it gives CASRKDLSGANVLTF.

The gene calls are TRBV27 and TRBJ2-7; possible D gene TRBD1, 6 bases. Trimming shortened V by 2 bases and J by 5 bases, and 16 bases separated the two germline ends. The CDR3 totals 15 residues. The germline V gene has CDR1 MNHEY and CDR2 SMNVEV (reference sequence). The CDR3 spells CASSLVGRGGHEQYF. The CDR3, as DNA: TGTGCCAGCAGTTTAGTGGGCAGGGGCGGCCACGAGCAGTACTTC.